One sample yielded the 22 T cell receptor beta chains listed below, sequenced in a study of beta chain features in type 1 diabetes. Regarding the study as a whole: Among patients with Type 1 diabetes, TCRB CDR3s were moderately but significantly shorter in every one of the four CD4+ subsets.

These receptors are not linked to any known antigen. As every portion of the isolated RNA was reverse transcribed, the sequencing read expressed TCRB transcripts. Sequencing was performed with immunoSEQ multiplex PCR; in TCRdb, only in-frame clones are kept and a portion is missing. This table holds approximately 150,000 clones, 13% found once. Sequencing input: central memory CD4+ T cells from blood. All receptors come from a man aged 18 to 29 with type 1 diabetes.

V gene TRBV5-1 combines with J gene TRBJ2-7; D is perhaps TRBD2 (6 bases). V was shortened by 4 bases and J by 6 bases, with 17 bases between the two germline ends. CDR1 and CDR2 from the germline V gene are SGHRS and YFSETQ. The length of the CDR3 is 14 residues. CDR3 loop: CASSLYTGESEQYF. CDR3 sequence (DNA): TGCGCCAGCAGCCTATACACGGGAGAGAGCGAGCAGTACTTC.

V gene TRBV9 combines with J gene TRBJ1-2; 7 bases line up with TRBD1. The CDR3 runs 17 residues. V dropped 5 bases and J dropped 6; count of bases not matched to a gene: 19. From germline, CDR1 is SGDLS and CDR2 YYNGEE. The CDR3 loop is CASSPRLDRRRVDGYTF. The CDR3 DNA reads as TGTGCCAGCAGTCCCCGGTTGGACAGGCGGCGTGTTGATGGCTACACCTTC.

The table lists this clone with a few counts. The chain uses TRBV4-2 and TRBJ2-5, with 7 bases that match TRBD2. The length of the CDR3 is 17 residues. The germline gives CDR1 LGHNA, CDR2 YNFKEQ. With V trimmed by 0 bases and J by 1 base, 8 bases remained unmatched. In nucleotides, the CDR3 is TGTGCCAGCAGCCAAGATCAAGCGGGGATGGCCCAAGAGACCCAGTACTTC. Its protein product is CASSQDQAGMAQETQYF.

This clone was seen ten or more times. This sequence joins TRBV28 and TRBJ1-2; no firm D call. Trimming took 5 bases from V and 4 from J, leaving 11 bases between them. The CDR3 has 13 residues. Germline CDR1 reads MDHEN; CDR2 reads SYDVKM. CDR3 in DNA: TGTGCCAGCAGTCAAATAACCAGCTATGGCTACACCTTC. Its translation is CASSQITSYGYTF.

This clone was counted at least ten times. For the CDR3, the DNA is TGCAGCGTTGTCATAAGGCAGGGGGTTACCTACAATGAGCAGTTCTTC. It encodes CSVVIRQGVTYNEQFF. The rearrangement joins TRBV29-1 to TRBJ2-1; 7 bases map to TRBD1. V dropped 4 bases and J dropped 2; count of bases not matched to a gene: 11. The CDR3 totals 16 residues. Germline loops: CDR1 SQVTM, CDR2 ANQGSEA.

The genes are TRBV6-5 and TRBJ2-3; 7 bases agree with TRBD2. Germline CDR1 MNHEY, CDR2 SVGAGI. V trimming: 4 bases; J trimming: 3 bases; junction bases outside the gene matches: 10. CDR3 length equals 16 residues. The CDR3 loop is CASSSGEGTRTDTQYF. DNA for the CDR3: TGTGCCAGCAGTTCTGGGGAGGGTACGAGGACAGATACGCAGTATTTT.

The gene calls are TRBV7-8 and TRBJ1-4, with a possible D match to TRBD1 (5 bases). CDR1 is SGHVS and CDR2 is FQNEAQ in the germline V gene. V was pared by 5 bases and J by 6 bases, with 16 bases between. The CDR3 sequence is 15 residues long. CDR3 protein: CASSATRGAYEKLFF. The CDR3 bases are TGTGCCAGCAGCGCCACGAGGGGCGCGTATGAAAAACTGTTTTTT.

V usage is TRBV7-6 and J usage is TRBJ2-1; D assignment may be TRBD1 or TRBD2 (5 bases each). This CDR3 region has 14 residues. Germline V lookup: CDR1 SGHVS, CDR2 FNYEAQ. V was shortened by 1 base and J by 4 bases, with 8 bases between the two germline ends. CDR3 amino acids: CASSLERGYNEQFF. CDR3 coding DNA: TGTGCCAGCAGCTTAGAGAGGGGTTACAATGAGCAGTTCTTC.

The chain uses TRBV30 and TRBJ1-2; TRBD1 agrees at 7 bases. V shed 4 bases and J 4 bases; nucleotides not matched to a gene: 6. Germline V gene sequence: CDR1 GTSNPN, CDR2 SVGIG (reference sequence). There are 13 residues in the CDR3. Here the CDR3 reads CAWTRQGGYGYTF. The DNA of the CDR3 is TGTGCCTGGACAAGACAGGGAGGCTATGGCTACACCTTC.

This clone was counted between two and nine times. The DNA of the CDR3 is TGTGCCAGCAGTCATGGGGGGGAAGGGTTGGATGAGCAGTTCTTC. This encodes CASSHGGEGLDEQFF. The chain carries TRBV28 and TRBJ2-1; TRBD2 matches at 7 bases. Germline V CDR1 and CDR2: MDHEN, SYDVKM. The CDR3 has 15 amino acids. V trimming: 5 bases; J trimming: 8 bases; junction bases outside the gene matches: 12. The full variable domain, rest sourced from reference TRBV28 and TRBJ2-1, is DVKVTQSSRYLVKRTGEKVFLECVQDMDHENMFWYRQDPGLGLRLIYFSYDVKMKEKGDIPEGYSVSREKKERFSLILESASTNQTSMYLCASSHGGEGLDEQFFGPGTRLTVL.

This clone came up a few times. The chain uses TRBV27 and TRBJ2-7, with D perhaps TRBD1 (5 bases). From germline, CDR1 is MNHEY and CDR2 SMNVEV (reference sequence). V shed 2 bases and J shed 4 bases, with 12 bases lying between them. The CDR3 is made up of 14 amino acids. The CDR3 DNA reads TGTGCCAGCAGTTTAGATGGGGCCAATTACGAGCAGTACTTC. It translates to CASSLDGANYEQYF.

The V and J genes are TRBV29-1 and TRBJ2-5, with 7 bases lining up with TRBD1. The CDR3 has 16 residues. The germline CDR1 and CDR2 sequences are SQVTM and ANQGSEA. Germline trimming cut 7 bases from V and 1 base from J; bases unmatched to any gene: 15. The CDR3: CSGMKGQRTPQETQYF. DNA of the CDR3: TGCAGCGGAATGAAGGGACAGCGCACCCCCCAAGAGACCCAGTACTTC.

This clone has a handful of counts. This rearrangement joins TRBV6-5 to TRBJ1-2; TRBD1 matches 7 bases. With V trimmed by 0 bases and J by 5 bases, 0 bases remained unmatched. The CDR3 is 13 amino acids. Germline V gives CDR1 MNHEY, CDR2 SVGAGI. The chain's CDR3 is CASSYSTGYGYTF. The CDR3 DNA is TGTGCCAGCAGTTACTCGACAGGGTATGGCTACACCTTC.

A word on this clone: This may arise from a read error, as a much more abundant clone is one base away. The CDR3 coding sequence is TGTGCCAGCAGCGGCTCTCCAGGGTATGGGGAGACCCAGTACTTC. It codes for CASSGSPGYGETQYF. This sequence joins TRBV9 and TRBJ2-5; weak D call: TRBD1 (5 bases). Per germline, CDR1 SGDLS and CDR2 YYNGEE. V lost 3 bases, J lost 5 bases, and 17 bases lay in between. The length of the CDR3 is 15 residues.

The chain uses TRBV6-5 and TRBJ2-3, with 7 positions matching TRBD1. The CDR3 is 11 amino acids. CDR1 is MNHEY and CDR2 is SVGAGI in the germline V gene. The V and J ends lost 5 bases and 11 bases, in that order; junction bases with no gene match: 4. CDR3 residues: CASSRGLGQYF. In DNA form, the CDR3 reads TGTGCCAGCAGTAGGGGGCTGGGGCAGTATTTT.

The count of this clone is one. The chain joins TRBV30 to TRBJ1-4; D ambiguous. CDR1 is GTSNPN, CDR2 SVGIG, per germline (reference sequence). This CDR3 spans 14 amino acids. The V end was cut by 7 bases, the J end by 6 bases, with 18 bases between. CDR3 bases: TGTGCCTTCTCTCGACGGAGGGAGGATGAAAAACTGTTTTTT. Residues: CAFSRRREDEKLFF.

This clone was detected a few times. The chain is built from TRBV6-1 and TRBJ2-3, with TRBD2 identical over 7 bases. Germline V gene data show CDR1 as MNHNS and CDR2 as SASEGT. The CDR3 is 15 residues long. The J segment lost 6 bases and the V segment lost 6 bases, leaving 12 bases of the junction unmatched. CDR3 nucleotides: TGTGCCAGCAGCGCTATGAGGACTAGTTCGGATACGCAGTATTTT. The encoded protein is CASSAMRTSSDTQYF.

This clone was seen a few times. The chain is built from TRBV5-1 and TRBJ2-7; D may be TRBD1 (6 bases). Germline V lookup: CDR1 SGHRS, CDR2 YFSETQ. CDR3 size: 15 residues. V was cut by 0 bases and J by 3 bases, with 13 bases left in between. CDR3: CASSLVGTIGYEQYF. In DNA form, the CDR3 reads TGCGCCAGCAGCTTGGTCGGGACAATAGGCTACGAGCAGTACTTC.

This clone was recorded a few times. The chain employs TRBV10-3 and TRBJ2-6, with a weak D call TRBD2 (6 bases). V shed 6 bases and J shed 1 base, with 10 bases lying between them. The germline V gene encodes CDR1 ENHRY and CDR2 SYGVKD. The length of the CDR3 is 15 residues. The CDR3 loop is CAISEGRSGANVLTF. CDR3 nucleotides: TGTGCCATCAGCGAAGGGAGGTCTGGGGCCAACGTCCTGACTTTC.

This chain joins TRBV10-3 and TRBJ2-7, with TRBD1 matching 9 bases. CDR1 ENHRY and CDR2 SYGVKD come from the germline V gene. The CDR3 consists of 12 residues. After removal of 8 bases from V and 7 bases from J, the junction contained 6 bases not matched to a gene. As DNA, the CDR3 is TGTGCCATCGGCCGGGACAGGGAAGAGCAGTACTTC. Amino acid sequence: CAIGRDREEQYF.

This clone was counted only a few times. The J gene is TRBJ2-7, the V gene TRBV2; possibly TRBD2 for D (5 bases). This CDR3 is built from 14 residues. With 8 bases removed from V and 4 bases from J, the gap between germline ends came to 18 bases. The germline V gene has CDR1 SNHLY and CDR2 FYNNEI. The CDR3 sequence is CASGPGLGAYEQYF. The DNA for the CDR3 is TGTGCCAGCGGCCCCGGGCTGGGAGCGTACGAGCAGTACTTC.

This clone was seen many times. Here the CDR3 DNA reads TGTGCCAGCACCCGGACTAGCGGGGGGCGGAATGAGCAGTTCTTC. This codes for CASTRTSGGRNEQFF. J is TRBJ2-1 and V is TRBV16, with 14 bases lining up with TRBD2. This CDR3 is 15 amino acids long. Unmatched junction bases numbered 6, after V lost 7 bases and J lost 7 bases. Germline loops: CDR1 KGHSY, CDR2 FQNENV.